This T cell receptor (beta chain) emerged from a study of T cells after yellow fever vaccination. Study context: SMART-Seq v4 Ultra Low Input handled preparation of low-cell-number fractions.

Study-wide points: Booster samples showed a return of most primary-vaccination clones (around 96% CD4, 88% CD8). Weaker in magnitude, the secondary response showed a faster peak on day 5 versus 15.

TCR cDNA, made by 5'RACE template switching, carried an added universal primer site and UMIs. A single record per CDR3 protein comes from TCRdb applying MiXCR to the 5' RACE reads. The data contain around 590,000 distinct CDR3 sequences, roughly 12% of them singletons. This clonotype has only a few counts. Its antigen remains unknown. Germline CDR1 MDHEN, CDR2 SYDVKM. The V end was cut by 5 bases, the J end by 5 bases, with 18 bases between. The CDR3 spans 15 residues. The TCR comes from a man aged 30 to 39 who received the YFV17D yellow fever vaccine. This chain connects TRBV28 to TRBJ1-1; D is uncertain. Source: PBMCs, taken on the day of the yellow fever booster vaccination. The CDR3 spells CASSLTPGEGTEAFF. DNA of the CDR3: TGTGCCAGCAGTCTTACCCCCGGGGAGGGTACTGAAGCTTTCTTT.